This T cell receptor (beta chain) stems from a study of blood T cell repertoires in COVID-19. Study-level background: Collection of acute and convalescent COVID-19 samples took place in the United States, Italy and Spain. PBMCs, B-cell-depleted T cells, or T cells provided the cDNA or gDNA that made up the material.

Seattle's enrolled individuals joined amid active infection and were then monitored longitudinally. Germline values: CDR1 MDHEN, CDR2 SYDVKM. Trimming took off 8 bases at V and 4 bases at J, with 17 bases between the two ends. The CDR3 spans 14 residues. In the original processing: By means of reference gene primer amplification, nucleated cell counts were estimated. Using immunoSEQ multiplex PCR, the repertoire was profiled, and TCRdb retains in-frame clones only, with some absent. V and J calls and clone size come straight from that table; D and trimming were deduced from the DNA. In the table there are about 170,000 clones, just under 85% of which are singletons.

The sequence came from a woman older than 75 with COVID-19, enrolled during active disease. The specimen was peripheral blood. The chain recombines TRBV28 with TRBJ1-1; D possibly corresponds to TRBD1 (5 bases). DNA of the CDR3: TGTGCCAGCGTCGGTCGGGGGTTGGTCACTGAAGCTTTCTTT. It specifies CASVGRGLVTEAFF.